Shown below are 8 T cell receptor beta chains from a single sample sequenced in a study of T cells in Graves' hyperthyroidism and ophthalmopathy. The CDR3 regions of TCR beta were amplified from RNA transcripts. The HTBI set primed first-round TCR CDR3 RT-PCR. A single record per CDR3 protein comes from TCRdb applying MiXCR to the multiplex PCR reads. Of about 360,000 distinct CDR3 sequences listed, approximately 13% are singletons. The sample consisted of blood. These receptors all come from a man aged 25 to 40 with Graves' hyperthyroidism that later progressed to Graves' ophthalmopathy.

This clonotype has a count of ten or more. This chain links TRBV11-2 with TRBJ2-1; TRBD1 agrees at 12 bases. Trimming removed 5 bases from V and 0 bases from J; junction bases left unmatched: 11. The CDR3 contains 19 residues. CDR1 and CDR2 (germline): SGHAT, FQNNGV. The CDR3, as DNA: TGTGCCAGCAGCGGGGACAGGGGGCTCTTATTAAGCTCCTACAATGAGCAGTTCTTC. Amino acid sequence: CASSGDRGLLLSSYNEQFF.

In this sample, this clonotype turned up many times. The chain employs TRBV7-9 and TRBJ2-7; D is uncertain. CDR1 SEHNR and CDR2 FQNEAQ come from the germline V gene (reference sequence). Trimming took 4 bases from V and 3 from J, leaving 16 bases between them. The CDR3 is 15 amino acids. The CDR3 region has the DNA TGTGCCAGCAGCTCCGACATCGCACCTGACTACGAGCAGTACTTC. It yields the protein CASSSDIAPDYEQYF.

This clonotype was counted ten times or more. The V gene is TRBV7-8, the J gene TRBJ1-6, with 7 positions matching TRBD1. The J segment lost 8 bases and the V segment lost 6 bases, leaving 7 bases of the junction unmatched. CDR1 SGHVS and CDR2 FQNEAQ come from the germline V gene. The CDR3 is made up of 14 amino acids. The CDR3 bases are TGTGCCAGCAGTACTGACAGGGCTTATTCACCCCTCCACTTT. Its protein product is CASSTDRAYSPLHF. Full variable domain (rest looked up from reference TRBV7-8 and TRBJ1-6): GAGVSQSPRYKVAKRGQDVALRCDPISGHVSLFWYQQALGQGPEFLTYFQNEAQLDKSGLPSDRFFAERPEGSVSTLKIQRTQQEDSAVYLCASSTDRAYSPLHFGNGTRLTVT.

The V and J genes are TRBV13 and TRBJ2-7, with 7 nucleotides matching TRBD2. The germline V gene encodes CDR1 PRHDT and CDR2 FYEKMQ (reference sequence). The CDR3 covers 15 residues. V was pared by 4 bases and J by 4 bases, with 10 bases of the junction left unmatched. The CDR3 nucleotides read TGTGCCAGCAGCTCCCCGGGACTAACCCGTTACGAGCAGTACTTC. Amino acid sequence: CASSSPGLTRYEQYF.

The rearrangement uses TRBV9 and TRBJ1-4; D might be TRBD1 (6 bases). The CDR3 length is 16 residues. Looked up from germline, CDR1 is SGDLS and CDR2 is YYNGEE. Trimming took 4 bases from V and 11 from J, leaving 24 bases between them. CDR3 bases: TGTGCCAGCAGCCACTCCCGGGGTGGGGGCGAAGTTAAACTGTTTTTT. This sequence encodes CASSHSRGGGEVKLFF.

This clonotype appeared a single time. A read error may be the cause here, since a much bigger clone is one base away. The chain combines TRBV7-9 with TRBJ2-5, with 10 bases matching TRBD1. Germline assignment: CDR1 SEHNR and CDR2 FQNEAQ (reference sequence). The CDR3 consists of 15 residues. The CDR3 reads CASGFPGQGKETQYF. In DNA form, the CDR3 reads TGTGCCAGCGGCTTTCCGGGACAGGGGAAAGAGACCCAGTACTTC.

This clonotype occurred many times. The rearrangement links TRBV11-2 to TRBJ2-5; 8 nucleotides line up with TRBD1. Trimming cost V 5 bases and J 3 bases; bases outside gene matches: 5. This CDR3 is built from 14 residues. Looked up from germline, CDR1 is SGHAT and CDR2 is FQNNGV. The CDR3 DNA sequence: TGTGCCAGCAGCCGACAGGGGTGGGAAGAGACCCAGTACTTC. This gives the protein CASSRQGWEETQYF. Variable domain in full (rest from reference TRBV11-2 and TRBJ2-5): EAGVAQSPRYKIIEKRQSVAFWCNPISGHATLYWYQQILGQGPKLLIQFQNNGVVDDSQLPKDRFSAERLKGVDSTLKIQPAKLEDSAVYLCASSRQGWEETQYFGPGTRLLVL.

This clonotype has ten or more counts. The V call is TRBV27, the J call TRBJ1-2, with a weak D call TRBD1 (5 bases). V was cut by 5 bases and J by 5 bases, with 15 bases left in between. The CDR3 has 14 residues. Germline lookup yields CDR1 MNHEY and CDR2 SMNVEV (reference sequence). The CDR3 nucleotides are TGTGCCAGCAGTGCTCTGGGGCGATTTTATGGCTACACCTTC. This encodes CASSALGRFYGYTF.